Below, one T cell receptor beta chain is given with its context. The method was immunoSEQ multiplex PCR; TCRdb's version includes in-frame clones alone and lacks a portion of them. Of roughly 120,000 clones in the sample, over 75% were seen once. The sample belongs to a study of control samples from healthy donors and cancer patients. Trimming stripped 5 bases from V and 0 bases from J, with 8 bases between. CDR1 SGHRS and CDR2 YFSETQ come from the germline V gene. This CDR3 region has 13 residues. Source material: blood. This receptor was identified in a man between 50 and 59 years old in good health. This sequence joins TRBV5-1 and TRBJ1-1; D remains ambiguous. CDR3 sequence: CASRTAVNTEAFF. The DNA of the CDR3 is TGCGCCAGCAGGACCGCAGTGAACACTGAAGCTTTCTTT.